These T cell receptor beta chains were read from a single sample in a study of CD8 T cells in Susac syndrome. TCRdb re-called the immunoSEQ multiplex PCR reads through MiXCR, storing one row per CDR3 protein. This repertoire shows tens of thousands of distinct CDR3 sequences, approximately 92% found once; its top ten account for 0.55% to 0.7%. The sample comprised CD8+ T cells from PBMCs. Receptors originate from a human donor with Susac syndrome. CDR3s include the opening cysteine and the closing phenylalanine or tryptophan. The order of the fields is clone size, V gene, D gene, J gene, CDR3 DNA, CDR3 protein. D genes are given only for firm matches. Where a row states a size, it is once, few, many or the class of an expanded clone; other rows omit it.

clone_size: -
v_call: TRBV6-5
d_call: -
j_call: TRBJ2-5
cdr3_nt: TGTGCCAGCGGTTTTGGCAGGGGAGGGGAGACCCAGTACTTC
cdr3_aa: CASGFGRGGETQYF

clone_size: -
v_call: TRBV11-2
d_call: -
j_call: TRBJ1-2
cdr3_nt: TGTGCCAGCAGCTTAGATCTCGGACAAAAGCCCATGCACACCTTC
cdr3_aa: CASSLDLGQKPMHTF

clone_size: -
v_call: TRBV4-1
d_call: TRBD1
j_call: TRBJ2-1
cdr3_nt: TGCGCCAGCAGCCAGGGGTGGGGACAGGGCTCCTACAATGAGCAGTTCTTC
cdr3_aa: CASSQGWGQGSYNEQFF

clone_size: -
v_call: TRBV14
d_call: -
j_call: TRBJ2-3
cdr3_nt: TGTGCCAGCAGCCAAGTACAAGGTTGGCTGGGCTGGGATACGCAGTATTTT
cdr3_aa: CASSQVQGWLGWDTQYF

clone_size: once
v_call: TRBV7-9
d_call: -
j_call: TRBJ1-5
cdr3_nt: TGTGCCAGCAGCTTTGTAAAGGGAAATCAGCCCCAGCATTTT
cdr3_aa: CASSFVKGNQPQHF

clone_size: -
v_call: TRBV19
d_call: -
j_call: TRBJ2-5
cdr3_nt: TGTGCCAGTAGTATAGACGGGGAAGAGACCCAGTACTTC
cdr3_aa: CASSIDGEETQYF

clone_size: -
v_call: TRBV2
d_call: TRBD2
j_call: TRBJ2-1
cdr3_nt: TGTGCCAAGGGACTAGCGGGGGGGCCATCGTTCTTC
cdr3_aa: CAKGLAGGPSFF

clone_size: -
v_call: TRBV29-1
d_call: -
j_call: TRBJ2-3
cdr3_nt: TGCAGCGTTTGCGAAAGCACAGATACGCAGTATTTT
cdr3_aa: CSVCESTDTQYF

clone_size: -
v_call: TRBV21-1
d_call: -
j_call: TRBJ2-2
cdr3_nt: -
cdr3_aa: CASSKPPWGTGNTGELFF

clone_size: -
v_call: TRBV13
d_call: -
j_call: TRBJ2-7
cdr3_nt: TGTGCCAGCAGCTCCGGGGTCTCCTACGAGCAGTACTTC
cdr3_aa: CASSSGVSYEQYF

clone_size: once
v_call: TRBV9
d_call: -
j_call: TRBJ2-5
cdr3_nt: TGTGCCAGCAGCGTAGGAGAAGGGACCCAGTACTTC
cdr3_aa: CASSVGEGTQYF

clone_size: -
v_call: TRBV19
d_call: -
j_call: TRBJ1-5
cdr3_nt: TGTGCCAGTAGCCTTAGGAGAGGATATAGCAATCAGCCCCAGCATTTT
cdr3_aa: CASSLRRGYSNQPQHF

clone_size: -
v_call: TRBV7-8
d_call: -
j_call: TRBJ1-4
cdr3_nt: TGTGCCAGCAGCTTACGACTGTTAAATGAAAAACTGTTTTTT
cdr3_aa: CASSLRLLNEKLFF